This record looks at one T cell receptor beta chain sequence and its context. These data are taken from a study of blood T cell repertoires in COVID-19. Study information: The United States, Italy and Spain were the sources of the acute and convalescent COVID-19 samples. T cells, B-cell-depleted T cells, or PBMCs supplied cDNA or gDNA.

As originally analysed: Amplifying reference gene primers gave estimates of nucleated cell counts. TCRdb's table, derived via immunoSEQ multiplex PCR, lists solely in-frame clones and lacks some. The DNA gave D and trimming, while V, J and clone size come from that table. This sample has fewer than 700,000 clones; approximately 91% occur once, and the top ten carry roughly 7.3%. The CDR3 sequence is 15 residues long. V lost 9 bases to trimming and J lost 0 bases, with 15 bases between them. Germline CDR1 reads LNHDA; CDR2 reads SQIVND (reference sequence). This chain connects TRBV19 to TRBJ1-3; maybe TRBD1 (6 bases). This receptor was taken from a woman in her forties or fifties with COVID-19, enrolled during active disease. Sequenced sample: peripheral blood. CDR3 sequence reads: CASADRPSSGNTIYF. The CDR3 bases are TGTGCCAGCGCAGACAGGCCATCCTCTGGAAACACCATATATTTT.